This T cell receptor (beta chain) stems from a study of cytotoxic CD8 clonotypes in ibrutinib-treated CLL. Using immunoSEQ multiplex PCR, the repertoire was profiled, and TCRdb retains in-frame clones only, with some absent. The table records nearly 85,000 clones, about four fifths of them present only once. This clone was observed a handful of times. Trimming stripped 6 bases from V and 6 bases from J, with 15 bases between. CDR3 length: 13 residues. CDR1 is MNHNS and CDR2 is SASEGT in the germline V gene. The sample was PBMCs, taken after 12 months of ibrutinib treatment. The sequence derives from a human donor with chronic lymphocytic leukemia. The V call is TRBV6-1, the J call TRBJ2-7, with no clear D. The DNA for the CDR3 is TGTGCCAGCAGCAGGACGGACCAACGCGAGCAGTACTTC. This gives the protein CASSRTDQREQYF.